A selection of T cell receptor beta chains follows, all from one sample in a study of blood T cells in healthy people across ages. TCRdb reanalysed the 5' RACE reads using MiXCR and keeps one entry per CDR3 protein. Of 850,000 to 1,000,000 distinct CDR3 sequences detected, about 48% appear once; the ten largest clones hold 13%. Sequences were obtained from blood. Receptors were obtained from a young man in good health. The CDR3 runs from the conserved cysteine through the conserved F or W. D genes are given only for firm matches. A clone size is listed for some rows: how often the clone was seen (once, few, many), or a class if it is expanded.

v_call: TRBV4-1; j_call: TRBJ2-1; clone_size: few; d_call: -; cdr3_nt: TGCGCCAGCAGCCACGCGGGACAGAAGTCCTACAATGAGCAGTTCTTC; cdr3_aa: CASSHAGQKSYNEQFF
v_call: TRBV12-3/TRBV12-4; j_call: TRBJ2-3; clone_size: -; d_call: TRBD2; cdr3_nt: TGTGCCAGCAGTCCGGGGGGGGCCGGGACAGATACGCAGTATTTT; cdr3_aa: CASSPGGAGTDTQYF
v_call: TRBV5-1; j_call: TRBJ2-5; clone_size: once; d_call: TRBD1; cdr3_nt: TGCGCCAGCAGCTTCCAGGACAGGAGCGAAGAGACCCAGTACTTC; cdr3_aa: CASSFQDRSEETQYF
v_call: TRBV30; j_call: TRBJ2-3; clone_size: -; d_call: -; cdr3_nt: TGTGCCTGGAGTGTTACCAGGCGCACGCAGTATTTT; cdr3_aa: CAWSVTRRTQYF
v_call: TRBV28; j_call: TRBJ2-3; clone_size: few; d_call: -; cdr3_nt: TGTGCCAGCAGCCTCCATTCAGACAGGAGGGATACGCAGTATTTT; cdr3_aa: CASSLHSDRRDTQYF
v_call: TRBV20-1; j_call: TRBJ2-1; clone_size: few; d_call: TRBD2; cdr3_nt: TGCAGTGCTCCGCGGACTAGCGGGGGGTATGAGCAGTTCTTC; cdr3_aa: CSAPRTSGGYEQFF
v_call: TRBV5-1; j_call: TRBJ1-5; clone_size: few; d_call: TRBD1; cdr3_nt: TGCGCCAGCAAGAGGGACAGCGATAGCAATCAGCCCCAGCATTTT; cdr3_aa: CASKRDSDSNQPQHF
v_call: TRBV7-9; j_call: TRBJ1-1; clone_size: -; d_call: -; cdr3_nt: TGTGCCAGCAGCTTAATGGGGGGCAGTAACACTGAAGCTTTCTTT; cdr3_aa: CASSLMGGSNTEAFF
v_call: TRBV12-3/TRBV12-4; j_call: TRBJ2-1; clone_size: few; d_call: TRBD2; cdr3_nt: TGTGCCAGCGGCGGGGGGAGCTACAATGAGCAGTTCTTC; cdr3_aa: CASGGGSYNEQFF
v_call: TRBV9; j_call: TRBJ2-7; clone_size: -; d_call: -; cdr3_nt: TGTGCCAGCAGCGTAGTGGGGGACTCTCTTTACGAGCAGTACTTC; cdr3_aa: CASSVVGDSLYEQYF
v_call: TRBV29-1; j_call: TRBJ2-5; clone_size: once; d_call: TRBD2; cdr3_nt: TGCAGCGCTGATATTATGAACCAGCGGGGAATACAAGAGACCCAGTACTTC; cdr3_aa: CSADIMNQRGIQETQYF
v_call: TRBV20-1; j_call: TRBJ2-3; clone_size: -; d_call: TRBD2; cdr3_nt: TGCAGTGCCGCTAGCGGGGGGGTTAGCACAGATACGCAGTATTTT; cdr3_aa: CSAASGGVSTDTQYF
v_call: TRBV5-6; j_call: TRBJ2-5; clone_size: -; d_call: -; cdr3_nt: TGTGCCAGCAGCGGTGCCATCTCTATCGAAGAGGAGACCCAGTACTTC; cdr3_aa: CASSGAISIEEETQYF
v_call: TRBV15; j_call: TRBJ2-7; clone_size: few; d_call: -; cdr3_nt: TGTGCCACCAGCAGAGATTTCGACGGGTCCTACGAGCAGTACTTC; cdr3_aa: CATSRDFDGSYEQYF
v_call: TRBV21-1; j_call: TRBJ2-1; clone_size: -; d_call: -; cdr3_nt: TGTGTCAGCAGCAAAGCTGGGACTAGCGGGGCGTCCCTCCTTGAGCAGTTCTTC; cdr3_aa: CVSSKAGTSGASLLEQFF
v_call: TRBV20-1; j_call: TRBJ2-3; clone_size: -; d_call: -; cdr3_nt: TGCAGTGCTAGAGATTTTAGGGGGGACCTCACAGATACGCAGTATTTT; cdr3_aa: CSARDFRGDLTDTQYF
v_call: TRBV6-4; j_call: TRBJ2-1; clone_size: -; d_call: -; cdr3_nt: TGTGCCAGCAGGGGTCCCATCTACGAGCAGTTCTTC; cdr3_aa: CASRGPIYEQFF
v_call: TRBV7-2; j_call: TRBJ2-1; clone_size: few; d_call: TRBD1; cdr3_nt: TGTGCCAGCAGCTTGGCGAGACCCGGGACAGGGAAGTTCTTC; cdr3_aa: CASSLARPGTGKFF
v_call: TRBV3-1; j_call: TRBJ2-1; clone_size: few; d_call: -; cdr3_nt: TGTGCCAGCCGGGCCTGGGGCGATGAGCAGTTCTTC; cdr3_aa: CASRAWGDEQFF
v_call: TRBV6-2/TRBV6-3; j_call: TRBJ2-7; clone_size: few; d_call: -; cdr3_nt: TGTGCCAGCAGTTACCCCTTGCGACCCTACGAGCAGTACTTC; cdr3_aa: CASSYPLRPYEQYF
v_call: TRBV27; j_call: TRBJ1-4; clone_size: -; d_call: TRBD1; cdr3_nt: TGTGCCAGCAGTTCAACAGGGGTCGGACCTGAAAAACTGTTTTTT; cdr3_aa: CASSSTGVGPEKLFF
v_call: TRBV12-3/TRBV12-4; j_call: TRBJ2-3; clone_size: -; d_call: -; cdr3_nt: TGTGCCAGCACCGAGGAATATCAGGCGGGTACGCAGTATTTT; cdr3_aa: CASTEEYQAGTQYF
v_call: TRBV25-1; j_call: TRBJ1-4; clone_size: -; d_call: -; cdr3_nt: TGTGCCAGCAGTGAGGTTGACCTCAATGAAAAACTGTTTTTT; cdr3_aa: CASSEVDLNEKLFF
v_call: TRBV6-1; j_call: TRBJ2-3; clone_size: -; d_call: -; cdr3_nt: TGTGCCAGCAGGGGAGTAGAGGCGACTGGTAGAGGAGAAGATACGCAGTATTTT; cdr3_aa: CASRGVEATGRGEDTQYF
v_call: TRBV25-1; j_call: TRBJ2-1; clone_size: -; d_call: -; cdr3_nt: TGTGCCAGCAGTGGGGGTCCCTGGGGGGGGGCCGTATATGAGCAGTTCTTC; cdr3_aa: CASSGGPWGGAVYEQFF
v_call: TRBV10-3; j_call: TRBJ2-6; clone_size: few; d_call: TRBD2; cdr3_nt: TGTGCCACGACTAGCGGGATTACTGGGGCCAACGTCCTGACTTTC; cdr3_aa: CATTSGITGANVLTF
v_call: TRBV20-1; j_call: TRBJ2-5; clone_size: -; d_call: -; cdr3_nt: TGCAGTGCTAGGTGGGGGGTCCAAGAGACCCAGTACTTC; cdr3_aa: CSARWGVQETQYF
v_call: TRBV6-4; j_call: TRBJ2-3; clone_size: many; d_call: TRBD2; cdr3_nt: TGTGCCAGCAGTTCCACTAGCGGGGGGGCCGCAGATACGCAGTATTTT; cdr3_aa: CASSSTSGGAADTQYF
v_call: TRBV20-1; j_call: TRBJ2-7; clone_size: -; d_call: -; cdr3_nt: TGCAGTGCCATCTCCCCCAGGACCCACGAGCAGTACTTC; cdr3_aa: CSAISPRTHEQYF
v_call: TRBV12-3/TRBV12-4; j_call: TRBJ2-5; clone_size: few; d_call: -; cdr3_nt: TGTGCCAGCAGCAGCTCGATCGCCCAAGAGACCCAGTACTTC; cdr3_aa: CASSSSIAQETQYF
v_call: TRBV18; j_call: TRBJ2-7; clone_size: -; d_call: -; cdr3_nt: TGTGCCAGCTCACCACCGATGGGAAGCGAGCAGTACTTC; cdr3_aa: CASSPPMGSEQYF
v_call: TRBV7-9; j_call: TRBJ1-6; clone_size: few; d_call: -; cdr3_nt: TGTGCCAGCAGCCGTAACGGAAATTCACCCCTCCACTTT; cdr3_aa: CASSRNGNSPLHF
v_call: TRBV20-1; j_call: TRBJ2-7; clone_size: -; d_call: -; cdr3_nt: TGCAGTGCTAGAGATCTTGAGACAGATGTCTCCTACGAGCAGTACTTC; cdr3_aa: CSARDLETDVSYEQYF
v_call: TRBV10-2; j_call: TRBJ2-3; clone_size: -; d_call: -; cdr3_nt: TGCGCCAGCAGTGACAGTTCCGTTACAGATACGCAGTATTTT; cdr3_aa: CASSDSSVTDTQYF
v_call: TRBV27; j_call: TRBJ2-4; clone_size: -; d_call: -; cdr3_nt: TGTGCCAGCAGTTTCGGAGGGGGCGGGAAGCAGTACTTC; cdr3_aa: CASSFGGGGKQYF
v_call: TRBV28; j_call: TRBJ1-2; clone_size: -; d_call: TRBD1; cdr3_nt: TGTGCCAGCAGTACGGGGACAGGGGGCGACTATGGCTACACCTTC; cdr3_aa: CASSTGTGGDYGYTF
v_call: TRBV5-6; j_call: TRBJ2-6; clone_size: -; d_call: -; cdr3_nt: TGTGCCAGCAGCTTGGGACCCCCTGGGGCCAACGTCCTGACTTTC; cdr3_aa: CASSLGPPGANVLTF